These 29 T cell receptor beta chains were sequenced from one sample in a study of T cells in Graves' hyperthyroidism and ophthalmopathy. RNA transcripts gave rise to amplified TCR beta CDR3 regions. An initial round of RT-PCR targeting the TCR CDR3 relied on the HTBI primer set. TCRdb processed the multiplex PCR reads anew with MiXCR; each CDR3 protein has one entry. The sample lists hundreds of thousands of distinct CDR3 sequences, under 20% seen once, with 16% in the top ten. Sample: blood. Receptors were obtained from a woman in her fifties or sixties with Graves' hyperthyroidism that later progressed to Graves' ophthalmopathy.

Ten or more counts support this clonotype. V and J are TRBV30 and TRBJ1-1; D ambiguous. The CDR3 sequence is 11 residues long. Per the germline V gene, CDR1 is GTSNPN and CDR2 is SVGIG (reference sequence). V lost 4 bases and J lost 3, with 6 bases in between. CDR3 nucleotide sequence: TGTGCCTGGAATATTGACACTGAAGCTTTCTTT. It translates to CAWNIDTEAFF.

V usage is TRBV5-1 and J usage is TRBJ2-7; 7 bases align to TRBD1. V dropped 5 bases and J dropped 3; count of bases not matched to a gene: 11. Germline CDR1 reads SGHRS; CDR2 reads YFSETQ. CDR3 length equals 15 residues. CDR3 bases: TGCGCCAGCAGTTATACAGGGGTAGACGGCTACGAGCAGTACTTC. Protein sequence: CASSYTGVDGYEQYF.

Note on this clonotype: Possible read error: a much larger clone is one base away. The chain joins TRBV11-1 to TRBJ1-5, with D perhaps TRBD1 (5 bases). V lost 6 bases and J lost 6, with 9 bases in between. The CDR3 is 12 residues long. Germline lookup yields CDR1 SGHAT and CDR2 FQDESV (reference sequence). CDR3 nucleotides: TGTGCCAGCAGGGAGGGGAGTCAGCCCCAGCATTTT. Translation: CASREGSQPQHF.

J is TRBJ2-3 and V is TRBV29-1, with 9 nucleotides matching TRBD2. Germline assignment: CDR1 SQVTM and CDR2 ANQGSEA. The CDR3 runs 14 residues. Trimming removed 4 bases from V and 1 base from J; junction bases left unmatched: 3. The CDR3: CSVVRTSGTDTQYF. In nucleotides, the CDR3 is TGCAGCGTTGTCCGGACTAGCGGCACAGATACGCAGTATTTT.

The chain employs TRBV9 and TRBJ2-5; 8 positions match TRBD1. J gave up 6 bases and V 0 bases, and 10 bases lay outside the gene matches. Germline loops: CDR1 SGDLS, CDR2 YYNGEE. The CDR3 runs to 16 residues. CDR3 loop: CASSVDPGGERQTQYF. The CDR3 DNA reads TGTGCCAGCAGCGTAGACCCAGGGGGCGAGCGACAGACCCAGTACTTC.

At least ten counts were recorded for this clonotype. The chain carries TRBV30 and TRBJ1-2; D is uncertain. Germline CDR1 and CDR2: GTSNPN and SVGIG (reference sequence). The CDR3 contains 13 residues. V lost 5 bases to trimming and J lost 2 bases, with 12 bases between them. The DNA of the CDR3 is TGTGCCTGGGAGATAGGAGGGAACTATGGCTACACCTTC. As protein: CAWEIGGNYGYTF.

This rearrangement joins TRBV19 to TRBJ2-3; the match to TRBD1 covers 8 bases. The CDR3 is 13 residues long. Germline V gene data show CDR1 as LNHDA and CDR2 as SQIVND (reference sequence). J was trimmed by 4 bases and V by 6 bases; bases with no gene match: 3. CDR3 protein: CASRTTGADTQYF. The CDR3 nucleotides read TGTGCCAGTAGAACGACAGGGGCAGATACGCAGTATTTT.

V is TRBV6-1 and J is TRBJ1-1, with TRBD1 identical over 7 bases. CDR1 and CDR2 from the germline V gene are MNHNS and SASEGT. The CDR3 totals 14 residues. V gave up 6 bases and J gave up 2 bases; unmatched junction bases: 6. In nucleotides, the CDR3 is TGTGCCAGCAGAAACGGACAGGTTAACACTGAAGCTTTCTTT. It is translated as CASRNGQVNTEAFF.

This clonotype showed up many times. The chain couples TRBV3-1 to TRBJ2-1, with D unclear. The germline V gene encodes CDR1 LGHDT and CDR2 YNNKEL (reference sequence). CDR3 length: 14 amino acids. V lost 1 base to trimming and J lost 5 bases, with 9 bases between them. CDR3 residues: CASSQVGLHNEQFF. The CDR3 DNA reads TGTGCCAGCAGCCAAGTGGGTCTTCACAATGAGCAGTTCTTC.

This clonotype was observed a single time. The CDR3: CASSIDSLQETQYF. The CDR3 DNA is TGTGCCAGTAGTATAGACAGCCTTCAAGAGACCCAGTACTTC. The chain has TRBV19 and TRBJ2-5; D is undetermined. Germline CDR1 LNHDA, CDR2 SQIVND (reference sequence). V was clipped by 0 bases and J by 2 bases, with 7 bases between them. This CDR3 is built from 14 residues.

The CDR3 region is CSARDRLAYEQYF. In nucleotides, the CDR3 is TGCAGTGCTAGAGATAGACTAGCTTACGAGCAGTACTTC. V is TRBV20-1 and J is TRBJ2-7; 7 bases are a match to TRBD2. The junction had 3 bases not matched to a gene; V was cut back by 0 bases and J by 4 bases. CDR1 DFQATT and CDR2 SNEGSKA come from the germline V gene (reference sequence). This CDR3 spans 13 amino acids.

This clonotype was counted only a few times. The chain joins TRBV10-2 to TRBJ2-3; TRBD1 aligns across 8 bases. CDR1 and CDR2 from the germline V gene are WSHSY and SAAADI. Unmatched junction bases numbered 3, after V lost 0 bases and J lost 4 bases. The CDR3 is made up of 15 amino acids. CDR3 in amino acids: CASSESTGGSDTQYF. CDR3 bases: TGCGCCAGCAGTGAGTCTACAGGGGGTTCAGATACGCAGTATTTT.

The chain employs TRBV20-1 and TRBJ1-3; no reliable D call. Germline assignment: CDR1 DFQATT and CDR2 SNEGSKA (reference sequence). The CDR3 totals 15 residues. V was clipped by 1 base and J by 0 bases, with 10 bases between them. CDR3 amino acids: CSARVVGNSGNTIYF. The DNA for the CDR3 is TGCAGTGCTAGAGTTGTGGGGAACTCTGGAAACACCATATATTTT.

This clonotype has only a few counts. The rearrangement uses TRBV19 and TRBJ1-1; D is possibly TRBD1 (5 bases). Germline loops: CDR1 LNHDA, CDR2 SQIVND (reference sequence). With 6 bases removed from V and 3 bases from J, the gap between germline ends came to 17 bases. The CDR3 is 15 residues long. CDR3 protein: CASSTPGGADTEAFF. For the CDR3, the DNA is TGTGCCAGTAGCACCCCGGGTGGGGCGGACACTGAAGCTTTCTTT.

J is TRBJ1-3 and V is TRBV30; 10 nucleotides match TRBD1. V lost 7 bases and J lost 0; bases outside the gene matches: 12. The CDR3 totals 17 residues. Germline CDR1 is GTSNPN and CDR2 is SVGIG (reference sequence). In DNA, the CDR3 is TGTGCCTCCTCACCGGGACAGGGGCGCTACTCTGGAAACACCATATATTTT. It encodes CASSPGQGRYSGNTIYF.

The chain is built from TRBV20-1 and TRBJ1-5; tentative D call: TRBD1 (6 bases). The CDR3 loop spans 14 amino acids. In germline, CDR1 is DFQATT, CDR2 SNEGSKA (reference sequence). V lost 3 bases, J lost 6 bases, and 15 bases lay in between. The DNA of the CDR3 is TGCAGTGCTAGGGGGCAGGGGCGGGTTCAGCCCCAGCATTTT. Protein: CSARGQGRVQPQHF.

The chain combines TRBV20-1 with TRBJ1-1; no definite D call. Germline values: CDR1 DFQATT, CDR2 SNEGSKA (reference sequence). V lost 6 bases and J 0 bases, leaving 11 bases between the germline ends. There are 13 residues in the CDR3. CDR3 in amino acids: CSAPWQMNTEAFF. The DNA of the CDR3 is TGCAGTGCCCCGTGGCAGATGAACACTGAAGCTTTCTTT.

In its sample, this clonotype was seen many times. This sequence joins TRBV30 and TRBJ2-3; 10 bases are shared with TRBD1. The CDR3 has 15 residues. V dropped 0 bases and J dropped 4; count of bases not matched to a gene: 4. Germline CDR1 and CDR2: GTSNPN and SVGIG (reference sequence). CDR3 region: CAWSVQGQGPDTQYF. CDR3 coding DNA: TGTGCCTGGAGTGTACAGGGACAGGGGCCAGATACGCAGTATTTT.

The chain links TRBV6-5 to TRBJ1-1, with 8 bases fitting TRBD1. The germline V gene has CDR1 MNHEY and CDR2 SVGAGI. The CDR3 runs to 19 residues. Losses at the gene ends were 2 bases for V and 0 bases for J; bases not matched to a gene: 14. CDR3 coding DNA: TGTGCCAGCAGTTACGGGACAGGAACTGTGTCAGGGATGAACACTGAAGCTTTCTTT. It specifies CASSYGTGTVSGMNTEAFF.

This clonotype is a singleton in its sample. V gene TRBV19 combines with J gene TRBJ2-3; perhaps TRBD1 as D (6 bases). This CDR3 comprises 15 residues. Germline V CDR1 and CDR2: LNHDA, SQIVND (reference sequence). The V end lost 4 bases, the J end lost 3 bases, and 14 bases lay between the germline ends. The CDR3 here is CASSRVSRGTDTQYF. In nucleotides, the CDR3 is TGTGCCAGTAGTAGAGTATCAAGGGGGACAGATACGCAGTATTTT.

DNA of the CDR3: TGTGCCAGCAGCCCGGACTCCAGGGGGCGAGAAAAACTGTTTTTT. It is translated as CASSPDSRGREKLFF. The chain combines TRBV5-4 with TRBJ1-4, with 8 nucleotides matching TRBD1. Germline CDR1 reads SGHNT; CDR2 reads YYREEE (reference sequence). The CDR3 contains 15 residues. V was pared by 4 bases and J by 8 bases, with 10 bases of the junction left unmatched.

This clonotype was seen many times. The chain links TRBV30 to TRBJ1-6; 7 nucleotides line up with TRBD1. CDR1 and CDR2 (germline): GTSNPN, SVGIG (reference sequence). J was trimmed by 0 bases and V by 2 bases; bases with no gene match: 7. The CDR3 runs 17 residues. For the CDR3, the DNA is TGTGCCTGGAGTAGAGAGGGGGCGAGCTCCTATAATTCACCCCTCCACTTT. As protein: CAWSREGASSYNSPLHF.

This clonotype has just a few counts. The chain uses TRBV20-1 and TRBJ2-2; perhaps D is TRBD1 or TRBD2 (5 bases each). Per the germline V gene, CDR1 is DFQATT and CDR2 is SNEGSKA (reference sequence). CDR3 length: 15 amino acids. With 0 bases removed from V and 3 bases from J, the gap between germline ends came to 11 bases. Here the CDR3 reads CSARDRDRYTGELFF. The CDR3 DNA sequence: TGCAGTGCTAGAGACCGGGACCGCTACACCGGGGAGCTGTTTTTT.

This clonotype was seen at least ten times. V and J are TRBV20-1 and TRBJ2-3; weak D call: TRBD1 (6 bases). Trimming cost V 1 base and J 1 base, with 15 bases left between them. The germline V gene encodes CDR1 DFQATT and CDR2 SNEGSKA (reference sequence). The CDR3 loop spans 16 amino acids. Here the CDR3 DNA reads TGCAGTGCTAGAGGAGTTAGGGGGAGCGGCACAGATACGCAGTATTTT. Its translation: CSARGVRGSGTDTQYF.

In this sample, this clonotype turned up many times. The CDR3 spells CASSLISGKETQYF. The CDR3 bases are TGTGCCAGCAGTTTAATCTCGGGGAAAGAGACCCAGTACTTC. The J gene is TRBJ2-5, the V gene TRBV12-3 or TRBV12-4, with D possibly matching TRBD2 (5 bases). V lost 2 bases and J 3 bases, leaving 10 bases between the germline ends. The CDR3 has 14 residues.

This clonotype was observed a handful of times. This rearrangement joins TRBV27 to TRBJ2-2, with D uncertain. This CDR3 comprises 15 residues. The germline V and J ends were trimmed by 2 bases and 8 bases, with 15 bases remaining between them. Germline assignment: CDR1 MNHEY and CDR2 SMNVEV (reference sequence). CDR3 sequence reads: CASSLVARHPGELFF. Written as DNA, the CDR3 is TGTGCCAGCAGTTTAGTAGCCCGACACCCTGGGGAGCTGTTTTTT.

V and J are TRBV13 and TRBJ1-3, with no clear D. CDR1 is PRHDT, CDR2 FYEKMQ, per germline (reference sequence). The CDR3 loop spans 15 amino acids. V was pared by 0 bases and J by 1 base, with 7 bases between. CDR3 sequence (DNA): TGTGCCAGCAGCTTAGGGGGCCCGTCTGGAAACACCATATATTTT. It yields the protein CASSLGGPSGNTIYF.

This clonotype showed up many times. The chain recombines TRBV3-1 with TRBJ2-1; 10 nucleotides agree with TRBD2. This CDR3 region has 15 residues. Germline V gene sequence: CDR1 LGHDT, CDR2 YNNKEL (reference sequence). J was trimmed by 9 bases and V by 3 bases; bases with no gene match: 8. The CDR3 protein is CASSHGLAGEGEQFF. As DNA, the CDR3 is TGTGCCAGCAGCCACGGGCTAGCGGGGGAAGGTGAGCAGTTCTTC.

The chain links TRBV6-1 to TRBJ2-7, with a tentative D call TRBD1 (5 bases). CDR1 and CDR2 (germline): MNHNS, SASEGT. Trimming took off 7 bases at V and 2 bases at J, with 18 bases between the two ends. This CDR3 is built from 15 residues. The chain's CDR3 is CASTPSQGFAYEQYF. CDR3 bases: TGTGCCAGCACACCTTCCCAGGGTTTCGCCTACGAGCAGTACTTC.